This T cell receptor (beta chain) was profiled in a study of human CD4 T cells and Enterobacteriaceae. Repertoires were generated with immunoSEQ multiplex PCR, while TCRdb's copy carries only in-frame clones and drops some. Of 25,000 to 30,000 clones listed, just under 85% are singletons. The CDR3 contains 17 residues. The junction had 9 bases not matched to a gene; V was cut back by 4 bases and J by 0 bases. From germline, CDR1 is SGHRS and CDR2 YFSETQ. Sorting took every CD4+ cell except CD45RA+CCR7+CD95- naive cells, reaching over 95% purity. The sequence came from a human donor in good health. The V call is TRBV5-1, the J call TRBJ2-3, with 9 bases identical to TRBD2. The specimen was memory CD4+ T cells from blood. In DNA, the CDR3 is TGCGCCAGCAGCGGATCTAGCGGGGTAACTAGCACAGATACGCAGTATTTT. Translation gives CASSGSSGVTSTDTQYF.